Listed here are 23 T cell receptor beta chains from one sample, sequenced in a study of blood T cell repertoires in COVID-19. The table came from immunoSEQ multiplex PCR; TCRdb's copy has only in-frame clones and leaves some out. Of around 300,000 clones in the sample, over 70% are singletons; the top ten hold more than 5%. Sequencing was done on a sample of PBMCs or T cells enriched from blood (not recorded which). The receptors shown here come from a man aged 25-45 years who had recovered from COVID-19.

This clone showed up just once. The chain joins TRBV11-2 to TRBJ1-1, with D possibly matching TRBD1 (6 bases). The CDR3 extends over 18 amino acids. The germline CDR1 and CDR2 sequences are SGHAT and FQNNGV. Trimming took 2 bases from V and 2 from J, leaving 21 bases between them. The CDR3 nucleotides are TGTGCCAGCAGCTTAACTTCCCTTATTACAGGGAGAAACACTGAAGCTTTCTTT. Translated: CASSLTSLITGRNTEAFF.

In this sample, this clone turned up a few times. V usage is TRBV4-2 and J usage is TRBJ2-6, with D maybe TRBD2 (5 bases). This CDR3 is 16 amino acids long. Germline CDR1 reads LGHNA; CDR2 reads YNFKEQ. Deletions cut 0 bases from V and 0 bases from J, with 6 bases between. CDR3 loop: CASSQESGSGANVLTF. The CDR3 region has the DNA TGTGCCAGCAGCCAAGAAAGCGGCTCTGGGGCCAACGTCCTGACTTTC.

J is TRBJ2-7 and V is TRBV19, with D unresolved. The CDR3 consists of 14 residues. V was shortened by 1 base and J by 0 bases, with 7 bases between the two germline ends. The germline CDR1 and CDR2 sequences are LNHDA and SQIVND (reference sequence). CDR3 DNA sequence: TGTGCCAGTAGTATAGTGGGCAGCTCCTACGAGCAGTACTTC. It encodes CASSIVGSSYEQYF.

J is TRBJ1-1 and V is TRBV15; a weak D match, TRBD1 (5 bases). Germline assignment: CDR1 LNHNV and CDR2 YYDKDF (reference sequence). The CDR3 runs 13 residues. Trimming pared 0 bases from V and 6 bases from J, leaving 8 bases between. The CDR3 spells CATSRDRGAEAFF. CDR3 DNA: TGTGCCACCAGCAGAGATCGGGGGGCTGAAGCTTTCTTT.

The chain carries TRBV5-1 and TRBJ2-1, with 11 bases identical to TRBD1. J gave up 9 bases and V 3 bases, and 5 bases lay outside the gene matches. Germline V gene lookup returns CDR1 SGHRS and CDR2 YFSETQ. CDR3 length equals 14 residues. The CDR3 protein is CASSSGQGAVEQFF. Here the CDR3 DNA reads TGCGCCAGCAGCTCCGGACAGGGGGCTGTTGAGCAGTTCTTC.

The chain uses TRBV12-3 or TRBV12-4 and TRBJ2-3; 7 nucleotides agree with TRBD1. CDR3 length: 13 residues. V lost 5 bases, J lost 11 bases, and 10 bases stayed unmatched. CDR3 nucleotides: TGTGCCAGCAGTCCGGGGACAGCCAGCCGGCAGTATTTT. Its translation: CASSPGTASRQYF.

This chain uses TRBV6-5 with TRBJ1-5, with a weak D call TRBD1 (6 bases). The CDR3 sequence is 14 residues long. The ends were cut back, 7 bases at V and 4 bases at J, with 14 bases in the middle. CDR1 and CDR2 from the germline V gene are MNHEY and SVGAGI. CDR3 protein: CASMQGRRNQPQHF. The CDR3 nucleotides read TGTGCCAGCATGCAGGGGAGAAGGAATCAGCCCCAGCATTTT.

The V and J genes are TRBV5-1 and TRBJ2-5; D is unresolved. In germline, CDR1 is SGHRS, CDR2 YFSETQ. This CDR3 region has 13 residues. The germline V and J ends were trimmed by 0 bases and 3 bases, with 6 bases remaining between them. Here the CDR3 reads CASSLATEETQYF. The CDR3 nucleotides are TGCGCCAGCAGCTTGGCCACAGAAGAGACCCAGTACTTC.

The genes are TRBV5-6 and TRBJ2-7, with 8 bases aligning to TRBD2. Germline V gives CDR1 SGHDT, CDR2 YYEEEE. V dropped 0 bases and J dropped 2; count of bases not matched to a gene: 10. The CDR3 is made up of 17 amino acids. CDR3 sequence: CASSLAVGLASTYEQYF. The CDR3 DNA is TGTGCCAGCAGCTTGGCCGTTGGACTAGCCTCAACCTACGAGCAGTACTTC.

The gene calls are TRBV18 and TRBJ1-2; tentatively, D is TRBD1 (5 bases). Germline values: CDR1 KGHSH, CDR2 LQKENI. Trimming took off 5 bases at V and 4 bases at J, with 17 bases between the two ends. This CDR3 comprises 15 residues. CDR3 sequence: CASSSIDRDFYGYTF. CDR3 coding DNA: TGTGCCAGCTCAAGTATTGACAGAGATTTCTATGGCTACACCTTC.

This clone was seen once. The chain has TRBV15 and TRBJ1-5; 10 bases are a match to TRBD1. Germline trimming cut 3 bases from V and 4 bases from J; bases unmatched to any gene: 3. The V gene's germline CDR1 is LNHNV and CDR2 YYDKDF (reference sequence). This CDR3 region has 15 residues. The CDR3 loop reads CATSSDRGPNQPQHF. The CDR3 DNA reads as TGTGCCACCAGCAGCGACAGGGGGCCAAATCAGCCCCAGCATTTT.

The V call is TRBV6-5, the J call TRBJ2-7; TRBD2 might be the D (6 bases). Germline values: CDR1 MNHEY, CDR2 SVGAGI. There are 13 residues in the CDR3. The ends were cut back, 4 bases at V and 4 bases at J, with 11 bases in the middle. The CDR3 coding sequence is TGTGCCAGCAGTTTGGGACTCCTTTACGAGCAGTACTTC. This translates into CASSLGLLYEQYF.

The chain uses TRBV30 and TRBJ1-2; perhaps TRBD1 as D (6 bases). Germline CDR1 GTSNPN, CDR2 SVGIG (reference sequence). The CDR3 runs to 14 residues. Trimming removed 4 bases at V and 3 bases at J, with 15 bases between. The CDR3, as DNA: TGTGCCTGGACCCCAAACAGGGCCGACTATGGCTACACCTTC. Encoded protein: CAWTPNRADYGYTF.

To note about this clone: The sample carries other DNA sequences with the same CDR3. This chain links TRBV11-2 with TRBJ1-2, with a tentative D call TRBD1 (5 bases). Trimming stripped 1 base from V and 5 bases from J, with 8 bases between. Germline CDR1 reads SGHAT; CDR2 reads FQNNGV. The CDR3 loop spans 13 amino acids. The CDR3, as DNA: TGTGCCAGCAGCTTAGGGGGGAGGTATGGCTACACCTTC. Translated: CASSLGGRYGYTF.

This rearrangement joins TRBV11-2 to TRBJ2-7; possibly TRBD2 for D (7 bases). Germline CDR1 is SGHAT and CDR2 is FQNNGV. This CDR3 region has 16 residues. Trimming took 1 base from V and 1 from J, leaving 14 bases between them. Written as DNA, the CDR3 is TGTGCCAGCAGCTTAGGACGAGGGGGGGGGTCCTACGAGCAGTACTTC. It is translated as CASSLGRGGGSYEQYF.

The gene calls are TRBV6-1 and TRBJ1-3, with 9 bases that match TRBD1. CDR3 length equals 17 residues. The J segment lost 7 bases and the V segment lost 1 base, leaving 11 bases of the junction unmatched. CDR1 MNHNS and CDR2 SASEGT come from the germline V gene. CDR3 nucleotide sequence: TGTGCCAGCAGTGAAGAAGCTGGGGGGACAGGGATGAACACCATATATTTT. Translated, it gives CASSEEAGGTGMNTIYF.

This sequence joins TRBV7-9 and TRBJ1-2; a weak D match, TRBD1 (6 bases). This CDR3 comprises 15 residues. Germline assignment: CDR1 SEHNR and CDR2 FQNEAQ (reference sequence). With 0 bases removed from V and 1 base from J, the gap between germline ends came to 9 bases. The DNA for the CDR3 is TGTGCCAGCAGCTTAGCGGGACAACTTAACTATGGCTACACCTTC. Translation: CASSLAGQLNYGYTF.

The CDR3 sequence is CASSTAGAPGNTIYF. Here the CDR3 DNA reads TGCGCCAGCAGCACGGCAGGGGCCCCTGGAAACACCATATATTTT. The genes are TRBV5-1 and TRBJ1-3; possible D gene TRBD1, 6 bases. V lost 4 bases, J lost 2 bases, and 13 bases lay in between. Germline loops: CDR1 SGHRS, CDR2 YFSETQ. The CDR3 consists of 15 residues. Combining the CDR3 with reference TRBV5-1 and TRBJ1-3 gives the whole variable domain KAGVTQTPRYLIKTRGQQVTLSCSPISGHRSVSWYQQTPGQGLQFLFEYFSETQRNKGNFPGRFSGRQFSNSRSEMNVSTLELGDSALYLCASSTAGAPGNTIYFGEGSWLTVV.

The chain has TRBV6-5 and TRBJ2-1; the match to TRBD2 covers 8 bases. The CDR3 contains 15 residues. Germline lookup yields CDR1 MNHEY and CDR2 SVGAGI. Trimming removed 0 bases from V and 4 bases from J; junction bases left unmatched: 2. In DNA, the CDR3 is TGTGCCAGCAGTTACTCACGCGGGGGGTACAATGAGCAGTTCTTC. This sequence encodes CASSYSRGGYNEQFF.

This clone has just one count. V is TRBV28 and J is TRBJ1-1; 10 nucleotides align to TRBD1. Germline V gene lookup returns CDR1 MDHEN and CDR2 SYDVKM. The CDR3 is made up of 15 amino acids. The J segment lost 0 bases and the V segment lost 8 bases, leaving 6 bases of the junction unmatched. The CDR3 here is CASPRDRGLNTEAFF. The DNA for the CDR3 is TGTGCCAGCCCCAGGGACAGGGGATTGAACACTGAAGCTTTCTTT. The full variable domain, rest sourced from reference TRBV28 and TRBJ1-1, is DVKVTQSSRYLVKRTGEKVFLECVQDMDHENMFWYRQDPGLGLRLIYFSYDVKMKEKGDIPEGYSVSREKKERFSLILESASTNQTSMYLCASPRDRGLNTEAFFGQGTRLTVV.

This chain links TRBV12-3 or TRBV12-4 with TRBJ1-6, with TRBD1 identical over 8 bases. With V trimmed by 7 bases and J by 9 bases, 5 bases remained unmatched. The CDR3 sequence is 13 residues long. CDR3 loop: CASKGQGASPLHF. In DNA form, the CDR3 reads TGTGCCAGCAAAGGTCAGGGGGCTTCACCCCTCCACTTT.

J is TRBJ2-2 and V is TRBV11-3; D unresolved. The CDR3 is made up of 14 amino acids. Trimming took 0 bases from V and 2 from J, leaving 4 bases between them. The germline V gene encodes CDR1 SGHNT and CDR2 YENEEA. The CDR3 DNA reads as TGTGCCAGCAGCTTAGAACTAAACACCGGGGAGCTGTTTTTT. Protein sequence: CASSLELNTGELFF.

The rearrangement links TRBV7-2 to TRBJ1-4, with 7 bases aligning to TRBD1. Germline CDR1 and CDR2: SGHTA and FQGNSA. The CDR3 spans 16 residues. J was trimmed by 8 bases and V by 1 base; bases with no gene match: 10. The CDR3: CASSLVGGGLGEKLFF. CDR3 nucleotide sequence: TGTGCCAGCAGCTTAGTTGGAGGGGGCTTAGGGGAAAAACTGTTTTTT.